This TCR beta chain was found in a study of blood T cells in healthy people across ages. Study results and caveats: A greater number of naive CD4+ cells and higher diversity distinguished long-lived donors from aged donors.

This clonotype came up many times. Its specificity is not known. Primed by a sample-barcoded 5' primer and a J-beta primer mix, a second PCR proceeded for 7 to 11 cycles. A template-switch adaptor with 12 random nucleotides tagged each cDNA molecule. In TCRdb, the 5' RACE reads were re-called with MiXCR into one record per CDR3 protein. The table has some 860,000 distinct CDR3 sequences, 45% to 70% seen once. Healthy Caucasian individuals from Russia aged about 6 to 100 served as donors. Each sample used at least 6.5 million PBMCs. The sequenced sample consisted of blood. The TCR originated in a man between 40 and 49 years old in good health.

This CDR3 is CSASGAGSSNEQFF. In nucleotides, the CDR3 is TGCAGTGCTAGCGGCGCAGGGTCGAGCAATGAGCAGTTCTTC. The chain couples TRBV20-1 to TRBJ2-1, with TRBD1 as a possible D gene (5 bases). Trimming pared 3 bases from V and 6 bases from J, leaving 15 bases between. The CDR3 spans 14 residues. Germline V gene sequence: CDR1 DFQATT, CDR2 SNEGSKA (reference sequence).